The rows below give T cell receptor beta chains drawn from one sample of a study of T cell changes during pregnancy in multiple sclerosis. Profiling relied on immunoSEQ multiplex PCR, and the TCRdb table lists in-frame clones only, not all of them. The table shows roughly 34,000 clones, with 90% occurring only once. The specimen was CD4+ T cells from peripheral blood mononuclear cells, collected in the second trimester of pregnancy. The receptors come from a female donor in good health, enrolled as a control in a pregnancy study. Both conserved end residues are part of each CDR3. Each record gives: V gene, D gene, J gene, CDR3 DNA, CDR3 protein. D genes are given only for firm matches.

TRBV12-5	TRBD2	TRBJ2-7	TGTGCTAGTGGTTTGGTACCTTCCGGACTAGCGGGGTCTGTCGACGAGCAGTACTTC	CASGLVPSGLAGSVDEQYF
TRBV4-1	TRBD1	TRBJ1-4	TGCGCCAGCAGCCCCTTGACAGGGGACGCTAATGAAAAACTGTTTTTT	CASSPLTGDANEKLFF
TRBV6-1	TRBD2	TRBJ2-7	TGTGCGGTACTAGCGGTTAGTTACTCCTACGAGCAGTACTTC	CAVLAVSYSYEQYF
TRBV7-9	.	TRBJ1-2	TGTGCCGGGGGGACTAGGTCGACCGACCGAGATAACTATGGCTACACCTTC	CAGGTRSTDRDNYGYTF
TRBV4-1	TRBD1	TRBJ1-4	TGCGCCAGCAGCCAAGGTGCTACACCAGGGGGAAGTGAAAAACTGTTTTTT	CASSQGATPGGSEKLFF
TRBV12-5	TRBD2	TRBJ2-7	TGTGCTAGTGGTTTCATTTTAGCGGGGGACTCCTACGAGCAGTACTTC	CASGFILAGDSYEQYF
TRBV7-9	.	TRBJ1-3	TGTGCCAGCAGCTTAGCGGCGGTCTCTGGAAACACCATATATTTT	CASSLAAVSGNTIYF
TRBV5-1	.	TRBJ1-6	TGCGCCAGCAGCTTGATTAATTCCTATAATTCACCCCTCCACTTT	CASSLINSYNSPLHF
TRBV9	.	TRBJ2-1	TGTGCCAGCAGCGGATCGATAGGACAAAAGCAGTTCTTC	CASSGSIGQKQFF
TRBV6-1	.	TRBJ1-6	TGTGCCAGCAGTGAAGGGGTTCAGGGGAGCTCCTATAATTCACCCCTCCACTTT	CASSEGVQGSSYNSPLHF